This T cell receptor (beta chain) is drawn from a study of blood T cell repertoires in COVID-19. In the authors' methods: Amplifying reference gene primers gave estimates of nucleated cell counts. Repertoires were generated with immunoSEQ multiplex PCR, while TCRdb's copy carries only in-frame clones and drops some. The DNA was the basis for D and trimming; V, J and clone size are from that table. The sample lists some 350,000 clones, about nine tenths seen once, with just under 7.5% in the top ten. The clonotype comes from a woman in her 70s with COVID-19, enrolled during active disease. Material: peripheral blood.

DNA for the CDR3: TGCGCCAGCAGCAAGGACAGGTTCTACGAGCAGTACTTC. Protein product: CASSKDRFYEQYF. The rearrangement joins TRBV4-3 to TRBJ2-7; 7 nucleotides agree with TRBD1. CDR1 LGHNA and CDR2 YSLEER come from the germline V gene. The length of the CDR3 is 13 residues. J lost 3 bases, V lost 5 bases, and 4 bases had no gene match.